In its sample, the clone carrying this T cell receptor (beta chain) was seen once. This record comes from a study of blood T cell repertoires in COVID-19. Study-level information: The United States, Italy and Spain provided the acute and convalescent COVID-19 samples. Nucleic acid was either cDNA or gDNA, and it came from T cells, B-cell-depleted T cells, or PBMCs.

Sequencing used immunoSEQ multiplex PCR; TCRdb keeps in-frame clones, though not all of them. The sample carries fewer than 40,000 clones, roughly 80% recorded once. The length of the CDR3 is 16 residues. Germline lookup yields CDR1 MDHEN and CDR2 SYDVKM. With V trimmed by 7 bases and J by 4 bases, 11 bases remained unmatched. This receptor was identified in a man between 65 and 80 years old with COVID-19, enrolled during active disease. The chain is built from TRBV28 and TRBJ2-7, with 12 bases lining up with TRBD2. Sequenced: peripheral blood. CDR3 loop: CASNDAGTSGLYEQYF. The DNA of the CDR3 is TGTGCCAGCAACGATGCCGGGACTAGCGGGTTATACGAGCAGTACTTC.